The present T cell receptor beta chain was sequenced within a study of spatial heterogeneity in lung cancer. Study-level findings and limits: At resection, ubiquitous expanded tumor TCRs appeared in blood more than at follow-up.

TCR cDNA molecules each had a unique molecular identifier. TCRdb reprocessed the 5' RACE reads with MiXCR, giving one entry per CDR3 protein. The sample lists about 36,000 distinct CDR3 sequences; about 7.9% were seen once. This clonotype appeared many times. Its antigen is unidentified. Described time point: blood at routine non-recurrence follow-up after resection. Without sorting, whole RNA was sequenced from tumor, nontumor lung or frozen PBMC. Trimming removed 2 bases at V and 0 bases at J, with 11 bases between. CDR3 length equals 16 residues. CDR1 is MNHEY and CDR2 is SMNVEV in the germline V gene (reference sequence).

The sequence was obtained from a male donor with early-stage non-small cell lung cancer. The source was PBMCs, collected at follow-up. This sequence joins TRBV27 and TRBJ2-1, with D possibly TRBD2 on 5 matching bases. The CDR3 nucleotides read TGTGCCAGCAGTTTACTGGTGGGGAGCTCCTACAATGAGCAGTTCTTC. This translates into CASSLLVGSSYNEQFF.